Here is one T cell receptor (beta chain) with its context. The antigen is not known. These data belong to a study of T cell repertoires in cytomegalovirus infection. Study-wide context: Public signatures in TCR beta pointed to CMV infection and matching HLA type.

Findings and limits, study-wide: The study found HLA-C-restricted CMV-specific TCR beta clonotypes dominating the ex vivo response.

The ends lost 5 bases at V and 6 bases at J; junction bases unmatched: 2. The CDR3 runs 12 residues. Germline V gene data show CDR1 as MDHEN and CDR2 as SYDVKM. TCRdb redid the calling of the reads with MiXCR, one entry per CDR3 protein. The table includes roughly 630,000 distinct CDR3 sequences, 20% to 25% detected once. Sequencing was performed on CD8+ T cells from PBMCs. The chain couples TRBV28 to TRBJ2-7; 9 positions match TRBD1. The TCR comes from a human donor in good health (CMV status not recorded). Some clones in this sample may be carry-over from other donors' samples. The CDR3 DNA reads TGTGCCAGCAGTGAGGACAGGGGCGAGCAGTACGTC. It yields the protein CASSEDRGEQYV.